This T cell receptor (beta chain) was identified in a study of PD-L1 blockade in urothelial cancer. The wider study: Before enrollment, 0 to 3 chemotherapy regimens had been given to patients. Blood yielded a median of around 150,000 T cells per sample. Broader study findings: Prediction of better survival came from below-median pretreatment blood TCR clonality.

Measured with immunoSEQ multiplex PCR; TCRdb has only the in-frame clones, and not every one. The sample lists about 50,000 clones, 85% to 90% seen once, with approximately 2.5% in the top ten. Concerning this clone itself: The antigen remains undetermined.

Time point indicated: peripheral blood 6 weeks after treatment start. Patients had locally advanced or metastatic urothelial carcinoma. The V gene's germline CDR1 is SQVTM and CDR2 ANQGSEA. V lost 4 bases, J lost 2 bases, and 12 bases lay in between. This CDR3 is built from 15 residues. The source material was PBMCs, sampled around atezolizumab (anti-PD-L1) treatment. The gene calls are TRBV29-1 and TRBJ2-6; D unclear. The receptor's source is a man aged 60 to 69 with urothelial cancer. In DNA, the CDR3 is TGCAGCGTTGGTACAATTCTTCCTGGGGCCAACGTCCTGACTTTC. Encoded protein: CSVGTILPGANVLTF.